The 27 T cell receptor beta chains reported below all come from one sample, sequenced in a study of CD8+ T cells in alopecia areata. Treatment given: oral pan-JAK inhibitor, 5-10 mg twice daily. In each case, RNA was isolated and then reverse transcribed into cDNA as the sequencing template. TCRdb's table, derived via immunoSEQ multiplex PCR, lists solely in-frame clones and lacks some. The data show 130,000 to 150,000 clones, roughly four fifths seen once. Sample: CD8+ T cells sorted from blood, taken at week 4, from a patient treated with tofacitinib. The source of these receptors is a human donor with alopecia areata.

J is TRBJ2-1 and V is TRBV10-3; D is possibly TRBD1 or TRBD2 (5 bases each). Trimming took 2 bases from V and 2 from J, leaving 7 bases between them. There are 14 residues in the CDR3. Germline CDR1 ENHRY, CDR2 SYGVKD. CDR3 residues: CAISEGDAYNEQFF. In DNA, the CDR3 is TGTGCCATCAGTGAGGGGGACGCCTACAATGAGCAGTTCTTC.

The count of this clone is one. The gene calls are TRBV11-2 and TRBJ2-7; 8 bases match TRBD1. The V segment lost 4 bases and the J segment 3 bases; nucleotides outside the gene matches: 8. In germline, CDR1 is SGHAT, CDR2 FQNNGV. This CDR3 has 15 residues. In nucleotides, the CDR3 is TGTGCCAGCAGCTCCGGATGGACAGGGCTCTACGAGCAGTACTTC. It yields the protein CASSSGWTGLYEQYF.

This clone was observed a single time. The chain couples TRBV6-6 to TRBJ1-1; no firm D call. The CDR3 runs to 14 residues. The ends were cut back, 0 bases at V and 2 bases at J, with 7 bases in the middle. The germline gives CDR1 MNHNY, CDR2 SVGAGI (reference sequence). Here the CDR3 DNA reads TGTGCCAGCAGTTACTCCGGGTATAACACTGAAGCTTTCTTT. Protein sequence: CASSYSGYNTEAFF.

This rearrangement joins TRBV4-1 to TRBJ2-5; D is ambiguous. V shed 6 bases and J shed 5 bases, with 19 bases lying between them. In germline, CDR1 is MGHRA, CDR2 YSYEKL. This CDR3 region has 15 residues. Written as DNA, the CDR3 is TGCGCCAGCAGTTCTAGGACCCCTATGGGGGAGACCCAGTACTTC. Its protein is CASSSRTPMGETQYF.

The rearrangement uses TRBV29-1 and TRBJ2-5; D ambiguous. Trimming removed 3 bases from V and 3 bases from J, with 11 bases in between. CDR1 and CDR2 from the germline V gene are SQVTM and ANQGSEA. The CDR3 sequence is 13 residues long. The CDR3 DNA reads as TGCAGCGTTGACGGGCAGCCTGAAGAGACCCAGTACTTC. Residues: CSVDGQPEETQYF.

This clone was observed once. CDR3 nucleotide sequence: TGCGCCAGCACCCCCCGGGGATCCTATGGCTACACCTTC. The encoded protein is CASTPRGSYGYTF. The rearrangement joins TRBV4-1 to TRBJ1-2; D gene unclear. CDR3 size: 13 residues. Trimming shortened V by 7 bases and J by 4 bases, and 13 bases separated the two germline ends. Per the germline V gene, CDR1 is MGHRA and CDR2 is YSYEKL.

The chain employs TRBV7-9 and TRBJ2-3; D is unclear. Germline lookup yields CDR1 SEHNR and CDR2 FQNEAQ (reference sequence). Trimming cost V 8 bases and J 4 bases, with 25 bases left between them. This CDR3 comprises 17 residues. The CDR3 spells CASVPLGLVGWADTQYF. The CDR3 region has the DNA TGTGCCAGCGTCCCCCTGGGCCTTGTAGGATGGGCAGATACGCAGTATTTT.

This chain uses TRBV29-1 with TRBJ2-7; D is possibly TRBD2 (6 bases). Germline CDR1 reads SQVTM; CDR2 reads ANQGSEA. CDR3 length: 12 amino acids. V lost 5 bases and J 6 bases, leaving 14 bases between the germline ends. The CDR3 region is CSVNGGSGEQYF. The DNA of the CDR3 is TGCAGCGTTAACGGGGGTTCAGGCGAGCAGTACTTC.

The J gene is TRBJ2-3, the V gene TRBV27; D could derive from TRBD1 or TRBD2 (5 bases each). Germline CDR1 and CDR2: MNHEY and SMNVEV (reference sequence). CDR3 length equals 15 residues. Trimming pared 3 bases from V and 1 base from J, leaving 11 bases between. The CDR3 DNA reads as TGTGCCAGCAGTTTCGGGGTGGGGGGCACAGATACGCAGTATTTT. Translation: CASSFGVGGTDTQYF.

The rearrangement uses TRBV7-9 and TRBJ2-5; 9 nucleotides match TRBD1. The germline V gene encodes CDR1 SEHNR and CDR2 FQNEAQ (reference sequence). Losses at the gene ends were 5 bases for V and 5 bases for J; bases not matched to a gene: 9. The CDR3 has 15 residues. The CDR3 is CASSVIQGALETQYF. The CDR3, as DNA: TGTGCCAGCAGCGTGATACAGGGGGCTTTGGAGACCCAGTACTTC.

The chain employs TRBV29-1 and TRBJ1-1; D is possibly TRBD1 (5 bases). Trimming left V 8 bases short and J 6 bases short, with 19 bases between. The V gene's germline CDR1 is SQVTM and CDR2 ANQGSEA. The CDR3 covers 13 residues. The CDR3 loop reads CSSALTVSAEAFF. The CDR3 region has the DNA TGCAGCTCAGCCCTGACAGTTAGTGCTGAAGCTTTCTTT.

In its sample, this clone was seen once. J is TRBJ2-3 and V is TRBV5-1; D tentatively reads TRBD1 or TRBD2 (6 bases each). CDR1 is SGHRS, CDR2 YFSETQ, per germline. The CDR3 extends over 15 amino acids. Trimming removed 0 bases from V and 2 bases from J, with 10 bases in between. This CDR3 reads CASSLGRGITDTQYF. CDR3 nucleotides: TGCGCCAGCAGCTTGGGGAGGGGGATCACAGATACGCAGTATTTT.

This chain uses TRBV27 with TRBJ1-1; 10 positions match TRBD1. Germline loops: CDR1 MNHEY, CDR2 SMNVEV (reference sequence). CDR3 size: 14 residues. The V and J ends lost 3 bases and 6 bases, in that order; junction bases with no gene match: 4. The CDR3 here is CASSLGQGRAEAFF. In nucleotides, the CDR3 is TGTGCCAGCAGTTTGGGACAGGGGAGGGCTGAAGCTTTCTTT.

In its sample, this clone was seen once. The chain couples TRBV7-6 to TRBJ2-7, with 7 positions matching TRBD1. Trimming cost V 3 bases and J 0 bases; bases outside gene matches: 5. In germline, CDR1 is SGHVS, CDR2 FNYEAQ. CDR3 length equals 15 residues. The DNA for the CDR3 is TGTGCCAGCAGCTTGACCGGGACAGACTCCTACGAGCAGTACTTC. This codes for CASSLTGTDSYEQYF.

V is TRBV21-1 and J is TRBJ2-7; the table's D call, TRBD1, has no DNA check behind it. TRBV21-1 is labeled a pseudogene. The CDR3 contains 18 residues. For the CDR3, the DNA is TGTGCCAGCAGCAAGAAAACCCCGTCCAACAGGGTAACCTACGAGCAGTACTTC. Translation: CASSKKTPSNRVTYEQYF.

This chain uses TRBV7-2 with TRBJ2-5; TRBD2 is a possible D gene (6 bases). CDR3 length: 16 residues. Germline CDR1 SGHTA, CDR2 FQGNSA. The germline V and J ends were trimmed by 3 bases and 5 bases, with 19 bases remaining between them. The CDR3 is CASSFGTPVWVETQYF. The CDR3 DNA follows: TGTGCCAGCAGCTTTGGGACTCCAGTTTGGGTGGAGACCCAGTACTTC.

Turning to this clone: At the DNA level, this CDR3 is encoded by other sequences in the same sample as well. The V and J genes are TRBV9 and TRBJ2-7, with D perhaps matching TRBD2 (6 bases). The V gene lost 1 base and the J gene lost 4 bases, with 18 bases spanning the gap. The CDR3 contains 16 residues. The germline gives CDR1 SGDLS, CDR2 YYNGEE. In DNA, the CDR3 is TGTGCCAGCAGCGTATACCGAGACACACTAGCATACGAGCAGTACTTC. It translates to CASSVYRDTLAYEQYF.

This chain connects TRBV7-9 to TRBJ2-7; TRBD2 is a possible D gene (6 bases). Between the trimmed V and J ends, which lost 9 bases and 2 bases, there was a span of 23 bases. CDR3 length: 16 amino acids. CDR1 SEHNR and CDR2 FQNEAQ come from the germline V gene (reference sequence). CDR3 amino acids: CASSTLPGDSTYEQYF. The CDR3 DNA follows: TGTGCCAGTTCAACCCTCCCCGGGGACTCAACCTACGAGCAGTACTTC.

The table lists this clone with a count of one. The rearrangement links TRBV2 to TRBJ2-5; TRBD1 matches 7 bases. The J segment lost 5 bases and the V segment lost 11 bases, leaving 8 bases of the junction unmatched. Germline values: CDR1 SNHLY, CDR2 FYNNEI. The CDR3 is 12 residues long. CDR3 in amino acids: CAGITGDETQYF. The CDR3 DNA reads TGTGCCGGAATCACAGGGGATGAGACCCAGTACTTC.

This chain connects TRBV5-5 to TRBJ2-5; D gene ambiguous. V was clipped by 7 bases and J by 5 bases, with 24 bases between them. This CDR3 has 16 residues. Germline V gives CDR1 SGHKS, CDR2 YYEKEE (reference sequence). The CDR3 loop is CASQNSVTGLVETQYF. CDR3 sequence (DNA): TGTGCCAGCCAAAACAGTGTGACGGGTTTGGTGGAGACCCAGTACTTC.

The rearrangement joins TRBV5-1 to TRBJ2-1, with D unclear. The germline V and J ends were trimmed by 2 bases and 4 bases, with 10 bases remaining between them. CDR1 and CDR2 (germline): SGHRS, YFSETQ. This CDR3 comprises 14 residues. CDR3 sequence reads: CASSFTETYNEQFF. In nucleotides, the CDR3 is TGCGCCAGCAGCTTCACAGAGACTTACAATGAGCAGTTCTTC.

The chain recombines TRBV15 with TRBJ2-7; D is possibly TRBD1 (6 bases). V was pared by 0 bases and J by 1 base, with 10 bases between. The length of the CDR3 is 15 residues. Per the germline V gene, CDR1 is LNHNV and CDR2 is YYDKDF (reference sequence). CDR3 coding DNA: TGTGCCACCAGCAGAGATTGGGACACATCCTACGAGCAGTACTTC. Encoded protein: CATSRDWDTSYEQYF.

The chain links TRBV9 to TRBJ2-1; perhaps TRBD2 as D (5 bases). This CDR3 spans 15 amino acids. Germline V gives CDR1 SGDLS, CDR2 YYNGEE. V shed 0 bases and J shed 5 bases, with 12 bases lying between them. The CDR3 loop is CASSVEERIDNEQFF. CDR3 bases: TGTGCCAGCAGCGTAGAGGAGCGGATCGACAATGAGCAGTTCTTC.

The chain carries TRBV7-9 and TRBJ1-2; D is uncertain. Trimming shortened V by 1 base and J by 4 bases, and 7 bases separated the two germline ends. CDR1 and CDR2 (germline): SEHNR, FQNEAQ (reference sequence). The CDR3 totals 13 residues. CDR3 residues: CASSLDGFYGYTF. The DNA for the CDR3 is TGTGCCAGCAGCTTAGACGGGTTCTATGGCTACACCTTC.

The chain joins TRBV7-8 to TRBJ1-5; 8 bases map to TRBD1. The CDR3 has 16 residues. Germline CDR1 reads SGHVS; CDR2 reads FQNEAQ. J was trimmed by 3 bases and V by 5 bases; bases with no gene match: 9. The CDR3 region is CASSPRTGIDNQPQHF. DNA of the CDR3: TGTGCCAGCAGCCCCCGGACAGGGATTGACAATCAGCCCCAGCATTTT.

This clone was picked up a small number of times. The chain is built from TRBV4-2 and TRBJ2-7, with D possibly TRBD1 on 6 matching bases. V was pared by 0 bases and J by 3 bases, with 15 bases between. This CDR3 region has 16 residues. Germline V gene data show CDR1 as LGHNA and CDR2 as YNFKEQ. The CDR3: CASSQEGSGHLYEQYF. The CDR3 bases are TGTGCCAGCAGCCAAGAGGGCTCGGGACATCTCTACGAGCAGTACTTC.

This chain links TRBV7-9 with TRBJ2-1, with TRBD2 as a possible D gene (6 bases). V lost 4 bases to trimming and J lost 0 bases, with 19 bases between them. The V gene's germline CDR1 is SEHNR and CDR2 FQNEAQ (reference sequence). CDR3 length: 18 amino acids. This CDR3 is CASSSSWGVGGSYNEQFF. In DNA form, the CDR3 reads TGTGCCAGCAGCTCTAGCTGGGGCGTGGGGGGCTCCTACAATGAGCAGTTCTTC.